These 17 T cell receptor beta chains were all obtained from the same sample, sequenced in a study of CD8 T cells in ankylosing spondylitis. Study results and limitations: A TCR beta motif of fewer than ten highly homologous variants appeared characteristic of ankylosing spondylitis blood.

These receptors lack a known antigen. TCRdb ran MiXCR on the 5' RACE reads and lists one entry per CDR3 protein. In the table there are about 440,000 distinct CDR3 sequences, more than 15% of which are singletons. The sequenced material came from blood, either unsorted or a sorted T cell fraction (not recorded which). The receptor set was obtained from a male donor with ankylosing spondylitis.

The CDR3 region has the DNA TGTGCCAGCAGTAGAGCTAGGGGGCAGGGAGAAAAACTGTTTTTT. The encoded protein is CASSRARGQGEKLFF. This chain uses TRBV6-1 with TRBJ1-4, with 7 bases identical to TRBD1. CDR3 length: 15 amino acids. The germline V gene has CDR1 MNHNS and CDR2 SASEGT. Losses at the gene ends were 5 bases for V and 8 bases for J; bases not matched to a gene: 11.

The chain joins TRBV5-1 to TRBJ1-1, with 7 bases matching TRBD1. The CDR3 is made up of 16 amino acids. The J segment lost 0 bases and the V segment lost 7 bases, leaving 12 bases of the junction unmatched. CDR1 and CDR2 from the germline V gene are SGHRS and YFSETQ. CDR3 nucleotide sequence: TGCGCCAGCCGGACCCGGGGGGGACAGCTGAACACTGAAGCTTTCTTT. This sequence encodes CASRTRGGQLNTEAFF.

This chain links TRBV25-1 with TRBJ2-5; D gene unclear. The V gene's germline CDR1 is MGHDK and CDR2 SYGVNS. CDR3 length equals 12 residues. V lost 0 bases, J lost 5 bases, and 4 bases lay in between. CDR3 region: CASSEYEETQYF. CDR3 bases: TGTGCCAGCAGTGAATACGAGGAGACCCAGTACTTC.

V gene TRBV30 combines with J gene TRBJ2-3, with 10 bases matching TRBD1. The germline CDR1 and CDR2 sequences are GTSNPN and SVGIG (reference sequence). The CDR3 spans 14 residues. V lost 3 bases to trimming and J lost 7 bases; unmatched junction nucleotides: 7. The CDR3 bases are TGTGCCTGGAGGGGGACAGGGGTGAGAAATACGCAGTATTTT. Translation gives CAWRGTGVRNTQYF.

The sample holds a few counts of this clonotype. The J gene is TRBJ2-7, the V gene TRBV9; D is unclear. Germline CDR1 SGDLS, CDR2 YYNGEE. The V and J ends lost 0 bases and 3 bases respectively, with 7 bases between them. This CDR3 has 13 residues. The CDR3 protein is CASSVVEYYEQYF. DNA of the CDR3: TGTGCCAGCAGCGTAGTAGAATACTACGAGCAGTACTTC. Full variable domain (remainder filled in from reference TRBV9 and TRBJ2-7): DSGVTQTPKHLITATGQRVTLRCSPRSGDLSVYWYQQSLDQGLQFLIQYYNGEERAKGNILERFSAQQFPDLHSELNLSSLELGDSALYFCASSVVEYYEQYFGPGTRLTVT.

This clonotype was observed a few times. This rearrangement joins TRBV7-9 to TRBJ2-2; D might be TRBD1 (5 bases). Trimming stripped 3 bases from V and 6 bases from J, with 11 bases between. This CDR3 has 14 amino acids. Germline CDR1 SEHNR, CDR2 FQNEAQ (reference sequence). CDR3: CASSFFPGPGELFF. CDR3 in DNA: TGTGCCAGCAGCTTCTTCCCAGGGCCCGGGGAGCTGTTTTTT.

This clonotype was detected ten times or more. Germline is not matched at one junction end, which may reflect a read error. This chain uses TRBV5-1 with TRBJ1-4; 7 bases agree with TRBD1. This CDR3 region has 15 residues. CDR1 is SGHRS and CDR2 is YFSETQ in the germline V gene. CDR3 nucleotide sequence: TGTGCCAGCAGTTTAGGGGGCGCAACTAATGAAAAACTGTTTTTT. As protein: CASSLGGATNEKLFF.

This clonotype was seen a few times. This sequence joins TRBV12-3 or TRBV12-4 and TRBJ1-5; D is uncertain. Trimming stripped 3 bases from V and 3 bases from J, with 12 bases between. The CDR3 totals 15 residues. This CDR3 is CASSFAGDLNQPQHF. The CDR3 DNA reads as TGTGCCAGCAGTTTCGCTGGGGATCTCAATCAGCCCCAGCATTTT.

In this sample, this clonotype turned up many times. The chain joins TRBV10-3 to TRBJ1-1; D unresolved. The CDR3 is made up of 14 amino acids. Germline lookup yields CDR1 ENHRY and CDR2 SYGVKD. V was pared by 2 bases and J by 1 base, with 8 bases between. CDR3 coding DNA: TGTGCCATCAGTGAGGGGCAGTGGAACACTGAAGCTTTCTTT. Translated, it gives CAISEGQWNTEAFF.

This clonotype has at least ten counts. This chain uses TRBV12-3 or TRBV12-4 with TRBJ2-2; D gene ambiguous. This CDR3 comprises 13 residues. V dropped 4 bases and J dropped 5 bases, with 8 bases sitting between them. CDR3 bases: TGTGCCAGCAGTTGGCTCGAAACCGGGGAGCTGTTTTTT. Protein sequence: CASSWLETGELFF.

V gene TRBV7-2 combines with J gene TRBJ1-3; D call uncertain. Between the trimmed V and J ends, which lost 1 base and 0 bases, there was a span of 7 bases. The CDR3 spans 15 residues. CDR1 and CDR2 (germline): SGHTA, FQGNSA. The chain's CDR3 is CASSLGPLSGNTIYF. The CDR3 nucleotides read TGTGCCAGCAGCTTAGGACCGCTCTCTGGAAACACCATATATTTT.

This clonotype was recorded many times. The chain couples TRBV12-3 or TRBV12-4 to TRBJ1-4; D perhaps matches TRBD1 (6 bases). The CDR3 totals 17 residues. Between the trimmed V and J ends, which lost 5 bases and 3 bases, there was a span of 19 bases. The CDR3 reads CASSPGTQLLSNEKLFF. The CDR3 bases are TGTGCCAGCAGTCCCGGGACACAGTTATTATCTAATGAAAAACTGTTTTTT.

This clonotype was found a few times. This chain uses TRBV28 with TRBJ2-5, with D maybe TRBD2 (5 bases). The CDR3 loop spans 16 amino acids. Germline-derived CDR1 and CDR2 are MDHEN and SYDVKM. Trimming stripped 1 base from V and 5 bases from J, with 17 bases between. The CDR3 region is CASSLSIKSGWETQYF. CDR3 coding DNA: TGTGCCAGCAGTTTATCGATTAAAAGCGGTTGGGAGACCCAGTACTTC.

This clonotype was counted once. The chain uses TRBV3-1 and TRBJ2-7, with TRBD2 matching 11 bases. J lost 0 bases, V lost 3 bases, and 4 bases had no gene match. Germline lookup yields CDR1 LGHDT and CDR2 YNNKEL (reference sequence). The CDR3 is 16 residues long. In DNA, the CDR3 is TGTGCCAGCAGCCAGGCCGGGACTAGCGGCTCCTACGAGCAGTACTTC. It yields the protein CASSQAGTSGSYEQYF.

This chain uses TRBV9 with TRBJ2-1; D is unresolved. V lost 4 bases, J lost 8 bases, and 10 bases lay in between. The CDR3 consists of 12 residues. Germline CDR1 reads SGDLS; CDR2 reads YYNGEE. CDR3 protein: CASSLNYHEQFF. The DNA for the CDR3 is TGTGCCAGCAGCCTCAATTACCATGAGCAGTTCTTC.

In its sample, this clonotype was seen a few times. The chain links TRBV20-1 to TRBJ1-6, with no clear D. Trimming took 3 bases from V and 12 from J, leaving 15 bases between them. The CDR3 loop spans 13 amino acids. Germline CDR1 and CDR2: DFQATT and SNEGSKA (reference sequence). The CDR3 bases are TGCAGTGCTAGGCCACGGCCGGCCGAACCCCTCCACTTT. Its translation: CSARPRPAEPLHF.

The J gene is TRBJ1-4, the V gene TRBV7-3, with a tentative D call TRBD1 (6 bases). This CDR3 has 19 amino acids. Germline-derived CDR1 and CDR2 are SGHTA and FQGTGA. Trimming left V 5 bases short and J 5 bases short, with 27 bases between. The CDR3 DNA sequence: TGTGCCAGCAGCCCATTTAACCTGACAGGAACTGGGAAAAATGAAAAACTGTTTTTT. Translated: CASSPFNLTGTGKNEKLFF.